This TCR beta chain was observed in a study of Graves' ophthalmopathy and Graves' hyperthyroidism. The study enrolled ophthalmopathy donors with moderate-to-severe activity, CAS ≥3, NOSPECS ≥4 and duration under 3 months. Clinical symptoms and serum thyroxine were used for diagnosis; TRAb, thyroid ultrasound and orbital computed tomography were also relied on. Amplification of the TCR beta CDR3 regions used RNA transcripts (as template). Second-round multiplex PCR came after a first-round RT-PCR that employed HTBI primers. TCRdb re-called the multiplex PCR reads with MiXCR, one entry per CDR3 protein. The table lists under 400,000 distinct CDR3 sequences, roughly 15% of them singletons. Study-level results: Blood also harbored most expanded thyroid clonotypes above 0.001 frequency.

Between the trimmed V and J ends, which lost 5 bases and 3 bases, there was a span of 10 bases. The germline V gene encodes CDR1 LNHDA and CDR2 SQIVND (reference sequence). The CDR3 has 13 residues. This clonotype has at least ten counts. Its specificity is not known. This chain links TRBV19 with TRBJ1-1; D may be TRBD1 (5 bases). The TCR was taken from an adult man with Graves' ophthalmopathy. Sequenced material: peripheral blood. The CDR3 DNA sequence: TGTGCCAGTAGTTTCTTGACAGACACTGAAGCTTTCTTT. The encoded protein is CASSFLTDTEAFF.